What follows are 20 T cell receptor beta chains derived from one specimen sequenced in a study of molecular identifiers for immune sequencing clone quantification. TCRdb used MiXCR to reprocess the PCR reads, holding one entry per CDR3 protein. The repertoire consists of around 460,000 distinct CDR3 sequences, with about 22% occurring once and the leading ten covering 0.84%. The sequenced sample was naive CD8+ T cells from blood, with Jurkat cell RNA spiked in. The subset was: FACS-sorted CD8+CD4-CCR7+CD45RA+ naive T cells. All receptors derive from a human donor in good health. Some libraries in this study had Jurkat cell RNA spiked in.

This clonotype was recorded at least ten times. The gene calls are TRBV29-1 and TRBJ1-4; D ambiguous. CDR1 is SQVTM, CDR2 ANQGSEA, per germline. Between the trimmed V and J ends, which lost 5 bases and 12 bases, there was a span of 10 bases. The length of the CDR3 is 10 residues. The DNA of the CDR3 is TGCAGCGTTTGGGTATCGGAACTGTTTTTT. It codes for CSVWVSELFF.

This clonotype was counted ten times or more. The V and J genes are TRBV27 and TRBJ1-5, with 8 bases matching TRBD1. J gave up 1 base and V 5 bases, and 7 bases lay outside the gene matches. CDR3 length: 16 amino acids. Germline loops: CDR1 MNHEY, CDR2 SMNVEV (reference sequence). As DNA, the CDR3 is TGTGCCAGCAGTAACGGACAGGGACCAAGCAATCAGCCCCAGCATTTT. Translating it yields CASSNGQGPSNQPQHF.

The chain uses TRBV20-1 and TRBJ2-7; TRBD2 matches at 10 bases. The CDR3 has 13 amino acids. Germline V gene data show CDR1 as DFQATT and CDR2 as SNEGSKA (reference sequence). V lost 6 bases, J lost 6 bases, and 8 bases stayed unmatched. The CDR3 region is CSAPGTSVVEQYF. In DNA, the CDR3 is TGCAGTGCACCCGGGACTAGCGTCGTCGAGCAGTACTTC.

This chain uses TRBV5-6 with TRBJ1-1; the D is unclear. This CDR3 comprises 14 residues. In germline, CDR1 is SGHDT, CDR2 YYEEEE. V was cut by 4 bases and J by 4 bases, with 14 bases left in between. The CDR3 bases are TGTGCCAGCAGCCCTAACTATGTGGGCACTGAAGCTTTCTTT. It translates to CASSPNYVGTEAFF.

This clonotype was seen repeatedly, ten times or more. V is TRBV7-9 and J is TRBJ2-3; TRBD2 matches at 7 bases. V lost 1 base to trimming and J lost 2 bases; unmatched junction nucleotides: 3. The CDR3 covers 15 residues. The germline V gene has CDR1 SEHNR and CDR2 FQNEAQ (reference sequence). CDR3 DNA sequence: TGTGCCAGCAGCTTAGTCCGGGAGGACACAGATACGCAGTATTTT. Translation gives CASSLVREDTDTQYF.

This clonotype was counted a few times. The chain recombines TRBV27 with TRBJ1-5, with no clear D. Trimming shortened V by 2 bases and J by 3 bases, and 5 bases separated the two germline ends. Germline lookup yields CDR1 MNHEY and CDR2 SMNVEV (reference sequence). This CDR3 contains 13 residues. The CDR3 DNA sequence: TGTGCCAGCAGTTTAACTTTCAATCAGCCCCAGCATTTT. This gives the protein CASSLTFNQPQHF.

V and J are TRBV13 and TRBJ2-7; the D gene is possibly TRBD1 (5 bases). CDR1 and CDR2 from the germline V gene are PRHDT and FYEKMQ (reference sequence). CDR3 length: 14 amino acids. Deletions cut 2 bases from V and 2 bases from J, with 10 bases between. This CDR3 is CASSLKGSTYEQYF. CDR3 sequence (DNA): TGTGCCAGCAGCTTAAAGGGGTCCACCTACGAGCAGTACTTC. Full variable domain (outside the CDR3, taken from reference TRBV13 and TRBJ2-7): AAGVIQSPRHLIKEKRETATLKCYPIPRHDTVYWYQQGPGQDPQFLISFYEKMQSDKGSIPDRFSAQQFSDYHSELNMSSLELGDSALYFCASSLKGSTYEQYFGPGTRLTVT.

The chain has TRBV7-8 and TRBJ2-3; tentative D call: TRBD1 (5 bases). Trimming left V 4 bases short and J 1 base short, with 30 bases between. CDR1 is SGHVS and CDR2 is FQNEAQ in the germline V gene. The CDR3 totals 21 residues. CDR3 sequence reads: CASSSSALQGWVRARTDTQYF. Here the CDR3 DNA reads TGTGCCAGCAGCTCCAGCGCACTGCAGGGCTGGGTTCGAGCCCGCACAGATACGCAGTATTTT.

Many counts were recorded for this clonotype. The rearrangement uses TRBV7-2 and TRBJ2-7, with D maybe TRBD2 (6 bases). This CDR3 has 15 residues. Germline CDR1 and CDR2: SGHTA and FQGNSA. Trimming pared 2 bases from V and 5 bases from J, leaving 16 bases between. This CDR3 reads CASSLMEGTLHEQYF. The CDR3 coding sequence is TGTGCCAGCAGCTTAATGGAGGGAACGTTGCACGAGCAGTACTTC.

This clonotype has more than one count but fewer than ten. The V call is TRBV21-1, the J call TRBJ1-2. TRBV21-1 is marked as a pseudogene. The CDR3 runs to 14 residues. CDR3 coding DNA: TGTGCCAGCAGCAAATCTGGAGGGAGAGGCGGCTACACCTTC. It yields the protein CASSKSGGRGGYTF.

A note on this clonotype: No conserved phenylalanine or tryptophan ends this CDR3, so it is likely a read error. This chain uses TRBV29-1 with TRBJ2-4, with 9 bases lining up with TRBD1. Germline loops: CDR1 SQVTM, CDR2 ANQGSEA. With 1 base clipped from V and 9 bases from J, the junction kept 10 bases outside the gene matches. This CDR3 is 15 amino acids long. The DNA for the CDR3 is TGCAGCGTTGAAGGGGGCTGGACAGGGGTGAGCATTCAGTACTCC. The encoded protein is CSVEGGWTGVSIQYS.

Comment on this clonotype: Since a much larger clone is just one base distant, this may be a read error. The CDR3 region has the DNA TGTGCCAGCAGCTTAGTGGAGGGGCAAGCCAAAGACATTCAGTACTTC. Its protein is CASSLVEGQAKDIQYF. The chain joins TRBV7-9 to TRBJ2-4, with D possibly matching TRBD2 (6 bases). CDR1 and CDR2 (germline): SEHNR, FQNEAQ (reference sequence). This CDR3 has 16 residues.

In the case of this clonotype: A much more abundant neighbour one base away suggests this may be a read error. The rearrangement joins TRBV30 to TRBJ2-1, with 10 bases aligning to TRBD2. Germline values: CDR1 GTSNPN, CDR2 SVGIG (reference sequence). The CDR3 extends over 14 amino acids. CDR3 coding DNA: TGTGCCTGGAGTGAACTAGCGGGGATAGATGAGCCGTTCTTC. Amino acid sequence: CAWSELAGIDEPFF.

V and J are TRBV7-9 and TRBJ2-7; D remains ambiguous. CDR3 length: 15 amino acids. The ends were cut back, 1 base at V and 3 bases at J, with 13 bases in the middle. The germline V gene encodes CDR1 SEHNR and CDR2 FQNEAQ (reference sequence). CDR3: CASSLEGNPNYEQYF. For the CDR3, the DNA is TGTGCCAGCAGCTTAGAAGGGAACCCAAACTACGAGCAGTACTTC. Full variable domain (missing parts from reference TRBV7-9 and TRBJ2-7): DTGVSQNPRHKITKRGQNVTFRCDPISEHNRLYWYRQTLGQGPEFLTYFQNEAQLEKSRLLSDRFSAERPKGSFSTLEIQRTEQGDSAMYLCASSLEGNPNYEQYFGPGTRLTVT.

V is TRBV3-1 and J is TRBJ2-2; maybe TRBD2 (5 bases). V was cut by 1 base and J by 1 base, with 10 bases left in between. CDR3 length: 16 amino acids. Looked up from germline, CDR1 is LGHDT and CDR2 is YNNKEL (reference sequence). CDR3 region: CASSQVFGVNTGELFF. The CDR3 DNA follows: TGTGCCAGCAGCCAAGTTTTCGGGGTGAACACCGGGGAGCTGTTTTTT.

The CDR3 coding sequence is TGTGCCTGGAGTGTAAAGGGACTAATGAACACTGAAGCTTTCTTT. Protein sequence: CAWSVKGLMNTEAFF. The V call is TRBV30, the J call TRBJ1-1; D is possibly TRBD1 (5 bases). The CDR3 is 15 amino acids. V shed 0 bases and J shed 0 bases, with 11 bases lying between them. Germline assignment: CDR1 GTSNPN and CDR2 SVGIG (reference sequence).

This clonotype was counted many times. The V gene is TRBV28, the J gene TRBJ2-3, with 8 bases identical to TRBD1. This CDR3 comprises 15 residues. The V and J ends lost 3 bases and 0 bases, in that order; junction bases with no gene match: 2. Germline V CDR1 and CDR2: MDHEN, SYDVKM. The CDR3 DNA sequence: TGTGCCAGCAGTTTTCAGGGGGCAAGCACAGATACGCAGTATTTT. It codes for CASSFQGASTDTQYF.

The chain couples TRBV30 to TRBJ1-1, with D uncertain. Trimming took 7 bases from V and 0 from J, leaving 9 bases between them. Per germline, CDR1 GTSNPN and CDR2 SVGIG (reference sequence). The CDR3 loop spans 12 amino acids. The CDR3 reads CALGRMNTEAFF. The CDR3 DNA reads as TGTGCCTTAGGACGTATGAACACTGAAGCTTTCTTT.

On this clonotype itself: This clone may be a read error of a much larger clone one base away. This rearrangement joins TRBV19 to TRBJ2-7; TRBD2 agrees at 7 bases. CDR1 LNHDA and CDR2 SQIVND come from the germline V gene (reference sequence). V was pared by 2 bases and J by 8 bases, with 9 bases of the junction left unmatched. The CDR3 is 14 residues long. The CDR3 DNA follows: TGTGCCAGTAGTATATATGGCGGGAGCCACAAGCAGTACTTC. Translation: CASSIYGGSHKQYF.

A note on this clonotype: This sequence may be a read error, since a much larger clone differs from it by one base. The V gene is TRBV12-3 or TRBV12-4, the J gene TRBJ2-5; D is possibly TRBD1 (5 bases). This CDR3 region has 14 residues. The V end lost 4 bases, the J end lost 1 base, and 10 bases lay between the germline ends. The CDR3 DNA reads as TGTGCCAGCAGTTCGGGCAGGGTCCAAGAGACCCAGTACTTC. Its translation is CASSSGRVQETQYF.